Below are 23 T cell receptor beta chains sequenced from a single sample in a study of blood T cell repertoires in COVID-19. Produced via immunoSEQ multiplex PCR; TCRdb's table is partial and in-frame only. The table records 45,000 to 55,000 clones, over 80% of them present only once. The sequenced material came from peripheral blood. These receptors came from a human donor in a cohort sampled during active COVID-19.

The rearrangement links TRBV6-5 to TRBJ2-7; 8 bases align to TRBD1. The CDR3 is made up of 15 amino acids. V dropped 6 bases and J dropped 6; count of bases not matched to a gene: 13. Germline V gives CDR1 MNHEY, CDR2 SVGAGI. The CDR3 sequence is CASSPIGQGISEQYF. The CDR3 nucleotides are TGTGCCAGCAGCCCAATCGGACAGGGTATCTCCGAGCAGTACTTC.

The rearrangement joins TRBV6-2 or TRBV6-3 to TRBJ2-7, with TRBD2 matching 8 bases. CDR1 and CDR2 from the germline V gene are MNHEY and SVGEGT. V lost 2 bases to trimming and J lost 2 bases; unmatched junction nucleotides: 14. This CDR3 contains 18 residues. The CDR3 spells CASSYGGIGSGGTYEQYF. The CDR3 region has the DNA TGTGCCAGCAGTTACGGGGGCATTGGGAGCGGGGGAACCTACGAGCAGTACTTC.

The CDR3: CASSQVSARGTEAFF. The CDR3 DNA sequence: TGCGCCAGCAGCCAAGTGAGCGCGAGAGGAACTGAAGCTTTCTTT. The chain carries TRBV4-3 and TRBJ1-1; D uncertain. V was cut by 1 base and J by 5 bases, with 14 bases left in between. Germline loops: CDR1 LGHNA, CDR2 YSLEER. The length of the CDR3 is 15 residues.

Here the CDR3 reads CASSSYMGGEQYF. DNA for the CDR3: TGTGCCAGCAGCTCTTATATGGGAGGCGAGCAGTACTTC. The chain recombines TRBV5-6 with TRBJ2-7; D possibly corresponds to TRBD2 (6 bases). In germline, CDR1 is SGHDT, CDR2 YYEEEE. The CDR3 length is 13 residues. The V end was cut by 3 bases, the J end by 6 bases, with 13 bases between. Based on the CDR3 plus reference TRBV5-6 and TRBJ2-7, the full variable domain is DAGVTQSPTHLIKTRGQQVTLRCSPKSGHDTVSWYQQALGQGPQFIFQYYEEEERQRGNFPDRFSGHQFPNYSSELNVNALLLGDSALYLCASSSYMGGEQYFGPGTRLTVT.

The chain recombines TRBV18 with TRBJ1-1; D unclear. Trimming left V 6 bases short and J 5 bases short, with 19 bases between. Germline CDR1 reads KGHSH; CDR2 reads LQKENI. This CDR3 spans 15 amino acids. CDR3 DNA sequence: TGTGCCAGCTCCAATCGAGTCCGGGGAGTTACTGAAGCTTTCTTT. The encoded protein is CASSNRVRGVTEAFF.

The chain uses TRBV5-1 and TRBJ2-7, with D possibly matching TRBD2 (6 bases). Trimming took 0 bases from V and 1 from J, leaving 8 bases between them. The length of the CDR3 is 14 residues. CDR1 and CDR2 (germline): SGHRS, YFSETQ. The CDR3 bases are TGCGCCAGCAGCTTGGCTCGGGGGTCCTACGAGCAGTACTTC. Amino acids: CASSLARGSYEQYF.

The chain couples TRBV15 to TRBJ1-4; TRBD1 aligns across 8 bases. Per the germline V gene, CDR1 is LNHNV and CDR2 is YYDKDF (reference sequence). The junction had 10 bases not matched to a gene; V was cut back by 6 bases and J by 4 bases. CDR3 size: 16 residues. The CDR3 spells CATRLFRGPRNEKLFF. The CDR3, as DNA: TGTGCCACCAGGTTGTTCAGGGGGCCGCGTAATGAAAAACTGTTTTTT.

V gene TRBV5-1 combines with J gene TRBJ2-1; 11 nucleotides agree with TRBD2. The CDR3 contains 15 residues. The germline V gene encodes CDR1 SGHRS and CDR2 YFSETQ. Losses at the gene ends were 4 bases for V and 7 bases for J; bases not matched to a gene: 7. The chain's CDR3 is CASSVGLAEGNEQFF. CDR3 in DNA: TGCGCCAGCAGCGTGGGACTAGCGGAGGGAAATGAGCAGTTCTTC.

This chain connects TRBV7-8 to TRBJ2-3; D not certain. The V end lost 5 bases, the J end lost 2 bases, and 5 bases lay between the germline ends. Germline V CDR1 and CDR2: SGHVS, FQNEAQ. The CDR3 totals 12 residues. The CDR3 loop reads CASSLFTDTQYF. CDR3 DNA: TGTGCCAGCAGCCTCTTCACAGATACGCAGTATTTT.

This clone has just one count. The chain carries TRBV5-1 and TRBJ1-4, with no clear D. The CDR3 covers 13 residues. V gave up 5 bases and J gave up 7 bases, with 12 bases separating them. CDR1 and CDR2 (germline): SGHRS, YFSETQ. The CDR3 reads CASSMEVGEKLFF. The CDR3 DNA reads TGCGCCAGCAGTATGGAGGTTGGTGAAAAACTGTTTTTT.

DNA of the CDR3: TGCGCCAGCAGCCAAGATTGGGCAGCCCCTTACCAAGAGACCCAGTACTTC. Amino acids: CASSQDWAAPYQETQYF. The chain carries TRBV4-3 and TRBJ2-5; D is unclear. Trimming shortened V by 0 bases and J by 0 bases, and 14 bases separated the two germline ends. The CDR3 covers 17 residues. The germline V gene encodes CDR1 LGHNA and CDR2 YSLEER.

The chain uses TRBV19 and TRBJ1-1; 10 bases are shared with TRBD1. The CDR3 extends over 16 amino acids. The trim removed 5 bases at V and 5 bases at J, leaving 11 bases unmatched. Germline CDR1 and CDR2: LNHDA and SQIVND (reference sequence). CDR3 nucleotides: TGTGCCAGTAGTGGGGGACAGGGGAACCCGGTGACTGAAGCTTTCTTT. Translated: CASSGGQGNPVTEAFF.

The chain combines TRBV5-1 with TRBJ2-1, with 9 bases identical to TRBD1. J gave up 6 bases and V 4 bases, and 8 bases lay outside the gene matches. CDR1 is SGHRS and CDR2 is YFSETQ in the germline V gene. CDR3 length: 15 residues. The CDR3 loop reads CASSTTGTGINEQFF. The CDR3 nucleotides read TGCGCCAGCAGCACGACCGGGACAGGGATCAATGAGCAGTTCTTC.

J is TRBJ2-1 and V is TRBV18, with a tentative D call TRBD2 (6 bases). The CDR3 extends over 13 amino acids. Trimming removed 5 bases from V and 8 bases from J, with 13 bases in between. Germline V gene data show CDR1 as KGHSH and CDR2 as LQKENI. The DNA of the CDR3 is TGTGCCAGCTCAGTTAGCGGTAGCGATGAGCAGTTCTTC. Protein sequence: CASSVSGSDEQFF.

The rearrangement joins TRBV19 to TRBJ1-1; TRBD1 aligns across 8 bases. After removal of 11 bases from V and 1 base from J, the junction contained 6 bases not matched to a gene. CDR1 LNHDA and CDR2 SQIVND come from the germline V gene (reference sequence). This CDR3 is built from 13 residues. The CDR3 loop is CAGRGTGNTEAFF. The CDR3 nucleotides are TGTGCCGGGAGAGGGACAGGGAACACTGAAGCTTTCTTT.

In nucleotides, the CDR3 is TGTGCCAGCAGCCGGATGGCAGGTCGAGGGTTAAATGAAAAACTGTTTTTT. The encoded protein is CASSRMAGRGLNEKLFF. This sequence joins TRBV14 and TRBJ1-4; D is uncertain. The germline V and J ends were trimmed by 4 bases and 5 bases, with 20 bases remaining between them. Per germline, CDR1 SGHDN and CDR2 FVKESK. This CDR3 spans 17 amino acids.

The chain carries TRBV7-2 and TRBJ1-4; TRBD1 is a possible D gene (6 bases). Germline V gene sequence: CDR1 SGHTA, CDR2 FQGNSA. This CDR3 has 16 amino acids. Trimming removed 6 bases from V and 7 bases from J, with 21 bases in between. In nucleotides, the CDR3 is TGTGCCAGCAGAGGGGGACGGGCAGGGCGTGGTGAAAAACTGTTTTTT. Translated, it gives CASRGGRAGRGEKLFF.

The V call is TRBV4-3, the J call TRBJ2-1, with D perhaps TRBD2 (7 bases). The CDR3 sequence is 17 residues long. The V and J ends lost 0 bases and 9 bases respectively, with 21 bases between them. Germline V gene lookup returns CDR1 LGHNA and CDR2 YSLEER. The CDR3 reads CASSQEPLGGALAEQFF. Written as DNA, the CDR3 is TGCGCCAGCAGCCAAGAGCCCCTAGGGGGGGCTTTGGCTGAGCAGTTCTTC.

By proportion, this clone is medium-sized. The chain recombines TRBV5-4 with TRBJ1-2; D is ambiguous. CDR3 length: 13 residues. V was clipped by 4 bases and J by 0 bases, with 7 bases between them. Germline-derived CDR1 and CDR2 are SGHNT and YYREEE (reference sequence). CDR3: CASSGGANYGYTF. DNA of the CDR3: TGTGCCAGCAGCGGCGGTGCTAACTATGGCTACACCTTC.

This chain links TRBV6-5 with TRBJ2-6; TRBD1 might be the D (5 bases). Germline loops: CDR1 MNHEY, CDR2 SVGAGI. The V gene lost 5 bases and the J gene lost 3 bases, with 11 bases spanning the gap. CDR3 length equals 15 residues. CDR3 sequence (DNA): TGTGCCAGCAGTCGCCCAGGGCTTGGGGCCAACGTCCTGACTTTC. As protein: CASSRPGLGANVLTF.

The CDR3 region has the DNA TGTGCCAGCAGTTTATCCTCCCCGGGTTACTCTGGAAACACCATATATTTT. Encoded protein: CASSLSSPGYSGNTIYF. The chain joins TRBV27 to TRBJ1-3; D gene uncertain. V lost 0 bases and J lost 0, with 12 bases in between. CDR1 and CDR2 (germline): MNHEY, SMNVEV (reference sequence). The CDR3 loop spans 17 amino acids.

The CDR3 bases are TGCGCCAGCAGTGTCACAGGGGGTTTCAGATCCGGGGAGCTGTTTTTT. Translating it yields CASSVTGGFRSGELFF. The chain links TRBV10-2 to TRBJ2-2; 8 positions agree with TRBD1. CDR1 and CDR2 (germline): WSHSY, SAAADI. This CDR3 contains 16 residues. Germline trimming cut 4 bases from V and 6 bases from J; bases unmatched to any gene: 10.

The rearrangement links TRBV5-1 to TRBJ2-1; 10 bases map to TRBD1. CDR3 length: 14 amino acids. Germline V gene data show CDR1 as SGHRS and CDR2 as YFSETQ. Trimming cost V 3 bases and J 7 bases; bases outside gene matches: 4. CDR3 nucleotide sequence: TGCGCCAGCAGCTCTGGGGGACAGGGGAATGAGCAGTTCTTC. Encoded protein: CASSSGGQGNEQFF.